One and the same sample provided the 20 T cell receptor beta chains below, sequenced in a study of lymphopenia after photon versus proton radiotherapy. Sequencing was performed with immunoSEQ multiplex PCR; in TCRdb, only in-frame clones are kept and a portion is missing. The sample yields more than 70,000 clones, about four fifths seen once. Sequencing was performed on peripheral blood, taken from a patient treated with proton-based radiotherapy. The origin of the receptors is a man in his sixties with pancreatic cancer.

About this clone itself: Its ends do not fully match the called genes, so a read error is possible. The chain joins TRBV7-8 to TRBJ2-1, with D possibly being TRBD2 (5 bases). The CDR3 extends over 14 amino acids. Germline V gene sequence: CDR1 SGHVS, CDR2 FQNEAQ. The CDR3 protein is CASSLGGDYNEQFF. The DNA for the CDR3 is TGTGCCAGTAGCTTAGGAGGAGATTACAATGAGCAGTTCTTC.

This sequence joins TRBV11-2 and TRBJ2-1; D perhaps matches TRBD1 (5 bases). CDR3 length: 15 amino acids. V dropped 1 base and J dropped 7 bases, with 14 bases sitting between them. Germline V gene data show CDR1 as SGHAT and CDR2 as FQNNGV. DNA for the CDR3: TGTGCCAGCAGCTTAGGGGGTCCCAGGGCGAATGAGCAGTTCTTC. Translation gives CASSLGGPRANEQFF.

The sample holds a few counts of this clone. The CDR3 region is CATLSGMNTEAFF. DNA of the CDR3: TGTGCCACTCTGTCGGGGATGAACACTGAAGCTTTCTTT. The chain combines TRBV25-1 with TRBJ1-1, with D hard to call. Trimming shortened V by 10 bases and J by 0 bases, and 12 bases separated the two germline ends. The germline V gene encodes CDR1 MGHDK and CDR2 SYGVNS. The CDR3 covers 13 residues.

This rearrangement joins TRBV5-4 to TRBJ1-1; no clear D gene. This CDR3 has 15 amino acids. V lost 5 bases and J lost 0, with 14 bases in between. Germline V gene sequence: CDR1 SGHNT, CDR2 YYREEE (reference sequence). CDR3 sequence (DNA): TGTGCCAGCAGTCGCCAAGAGACGTTGAACACTGAAGCTTTCTTT. Protein sequence: CASSRQETLNTEAFF.

The rearrangement joins TRBV7-9 to TRBJ2-1; maybe TRBD1 (5 bases). CDR1 and CDR2 from the germline V gene are SEHNR and FQNEAQ (reference sequence). The CDR3 extends over 13 amino acids. Trimming cost V 3 bases and J 6 bases, with 9 bases left between them. The CDR3 protein is CASSFSGPNEQFF. CDR3 nucleotides: TGTGCCAGCAGCTTTTCAGGGCCCAATGAGCAGTTCTTC.

On this clone: Other DNA sequences of this sample code for an identical CDR3. J is TRBJ1-1 and V is TRBV9; the D is unclear. CDR1 is SGDLS and CDR2 is YYNGEE in the germline V gene. The CDR3 runs 13 residues. Trimming cost V 1 base and J 1 base, with 5 bases left between them. DNA of the CDR3: TGTGCCAGCAGCGTATCCCCGAACACTGAAGCTTTCTTT. It codes for CASSVSPNTEAFF.

This chain joins TRBV4-1 and TRBJ2-1, with 8 bases that match TRBD2. The CDR3 is 12 amino acids. V lost 4 bases and J lost 10; bases outside the gene matches: 3. Germline assignment: CDR1 MGHRA and CDR2 YSYEKL. The CDR3 region has the DNA TGCGCCAGCAGCCCCGGGGGGGGAGAGCAGTTCTTC. Residues: CASSPGGGEQFF.

The chain links TRBV7-6 to TRBJ2-7; TRBD1 is a possible D gene (6 bases). The CDR3 sequence is 15 residues long. CDR1 and CDR2 from the germline V gene are SGHVS and FNYEAQ. Trimming stripped 1 base from V and 5 bases from J, with 15 bases between. This CDR3 reads CASSLGPGAFDEQYF. CDR3 coding DNA: TGTGCCAGCAGCTTAGGTCCAGGGGCATTTGACGAGCAGTACTTC. The variable domain in full, completed from reference TRBV7-6 and TRBJ2-7, reads GAGVSQSPRYKVTKRGQDVALRCDPISGHVSLYWYRQALGQGPEFLTYFNYEAQQDKSGLPNDRFSAERPEGSISTLTIQRTEQRDSAMYRCASSLGPGAFDEQYFGPGTRLTVT.

Here the CDR3 reads CASSLAPGLAAGAGELFF. CDR3 in DNA: TGTGCCAGCAGCTTAGCCCCCGGACTAGCGGCAGGGGCCGGGGAGCTGTTTTTT. The chain links TRBV7-2 to TRBJ2-2; 10 bases map to TRBD2. From germline, CDR1 is SGHTA and CDR2 FQGNSA. V trimming: 0 bases; J trimming: 6 bases; junction bases outside the gene matches: 10. The CDR3 runs to 18 residues.

The chain recombines TRBV29-1 with TRBJ2-1; D gene ambiguous. This CDR3 contains 12 residues. Germline CDR1 SQVTM, CDR2 ANQGSEA. V lost 6 bases to trimming and J lost 3 bases, with 9 bases between them. The CDR3 nucleotides read TGCAGCGTCGTTCCCTTCTACAATGAGCAGTTCTTC. Amino acids: CSVVPFYNEQFF.

The chain is built from TRBV28 and TRBJ2-7; TRBD1 aligns across 9 bases. Germline V gives CDR1 MDHEN, CDR2 SYDVKM. There are 17 residues in the CDR3. J lost 6 bases, V lost 4 bases, and 16 bases had no gene match. This chain's CDR3 is CASSSPGVGQGLGEQYF. CDR3 coding DNA: TGTGCCAGCAGTTCCCCCGGCGTCGGACAGGGGTTGGGCGAGCAGTACTTC.

This chain links TRBV6-1 with TRBJ2-5; TRBD2 agrees at 8 bases. This CDR3 comprises 14 residues. Germline V gives CDR1 MNHNS, CDR2 SASEGT. V lost 9 bases and J lost 9; bases outside the gene matches: 15. The CDR3 spells CASLVGGAEKAQYF. DNA of the CDR3: TGTGCCAGTTTAGTCGGGGGGGCAGAGAAGGCCCAGTACTTC.

This CDR3 reads CAISRSDRNLNYGYTF. CDR3 DNA: TGTGCCATCAGTAGATCGGACAGAAACCTTAACTATGGCTACACCTTC. The rearrangement uses TRBV10-3 and TRBJ1-2; perhaps TRBD1 as D (6 bases). This CDR3 is built from 16 residues. The V and J ends lost 5 bases and 1 base respectively, with 17 bases between them. Germline CDR1 reads ENHRY; CDR2 reads SYGVKD.

The chain is built from TRBV19 and TRBJ2-2; D is unclear. V lost 10 bases and J lost 2, with 2 bases in between. The CDR3 totals 10 residues. Germline values: CDR1 LNHDA, CDR2 SQIVND (reference sequence). The CDR3 is CAINTGELFF. CDR3 nucleotide sequence: TGTGCCATTAACACCGGGGAGCTGTTTTTT.

V usage is TRBV9 and J usage is TRBJ2-1, with 8 bases that match TRBD1. CDR3 length: 13 amino acids. The germline V gene encodes CDR1 SGDLS and CDR2 YYNGEE. The V and J ends lost 3 bases and 5 bases, in that order; junction bases with no gene match: 1. CDR3 residues: CASSEQGDNEQFF. The DNA of the CDR3 is TGTGCCAGCAGCGAACAGGGGGACAATGAGCAGTTCTTC. The entire variable domain, with the rest obtained from reference TRBV9 and TRBJ2-1, is as follows: DSGVTQTPKHLITATGQRVTLRCSPRSGDLSVYWYQQSLDQGLQFLIQYYNGEERAKGNILERFSAQQFPDLHSELNLSSLELGDSALYFCASSEQGDNEQFFGPGTRLTVL.

V is TRBV4-1 and J is TRBJ2-1; 11 bases line up with TRBD2. The CDR3 sequence is 17 residues long. Germline V CDR1 and CDR2: MGHRA, YSYEKL. With 4 bases clipped from V and 0 bases from J, the junction kept 5 bases outside the gene matches. CDR3 loop: CASSPGLAASSYNEQFF. The CDR3 region has the DNA TGCGCCAGCAGCCCGGGACTAGCGGCCAGCTCCTACAATGAGCAGTTCTTC.

The chain links TRBV4-2 to TRBJ2-2; perhaps TRBD2 as D (6 bases). Trimming stripped 3 bases from V and 0 bases from J, with 11 bases between. The CDR3 spans 16 residues. Germline V gives CDR1 LGHNA, CDR2 YNFKEQ. CDR3 sequence (DNA): TGTGCCAGCAGCCAGACCGGGACTCCGAACACCGGGGAGCTGTTTTTT. Protein product: CASSQTGTPNTGELFF.

The V gene is TRBV18, the J gene TRBJ2-1, with 7 bases lining up with TRBD2. CDR3 length equals 15 residues. CDR1 is KGHSH, CDR2 LQKENI, per germline. V was pared by 3 bases and J by 6 bases, with 8 bases of the junction left unmatched. Written as DNA, the CDR3 is TGTGCCAGCTCACCCTCAGCTAGCGGCGTCAATGAGCAGTTCTTC. Protein product: CASSPSASGVNEQFF.

This chain links TRBV30 with TRBJ2-1; a weak D match, TRBD2 (6 bases). Looked up from germline, CDR1 is GTSNPN and CDR2 is SVGIG (reference sequence). The CDR3 extends over 14 amino acids. CDR3 in DNA: TGTGCTTCAGGTTGGGCGGGACTGTCGGCTGAGCAGTTCTTC. Its translation: CASGWAGLSAEQFF.

The chain has TRBV6-6 and TRBJ2-4; tentatively, D is TRBD2 (6 bases). Looked up from germline, CDR1 is MNHNY and CDR2 is SVGAGI (reference sequence). The V end was cut by 0 bases, the J end by 9 bases, with 18 bases between. CDR3 length: 16 residues. The CDR3 protein is CASSYSGRESKGIQYF. CDR3 DNA: TGTGCCAGCAGTTACTCGGGCCGGGAGAGCAAGGGCATTCAGTACTTC.